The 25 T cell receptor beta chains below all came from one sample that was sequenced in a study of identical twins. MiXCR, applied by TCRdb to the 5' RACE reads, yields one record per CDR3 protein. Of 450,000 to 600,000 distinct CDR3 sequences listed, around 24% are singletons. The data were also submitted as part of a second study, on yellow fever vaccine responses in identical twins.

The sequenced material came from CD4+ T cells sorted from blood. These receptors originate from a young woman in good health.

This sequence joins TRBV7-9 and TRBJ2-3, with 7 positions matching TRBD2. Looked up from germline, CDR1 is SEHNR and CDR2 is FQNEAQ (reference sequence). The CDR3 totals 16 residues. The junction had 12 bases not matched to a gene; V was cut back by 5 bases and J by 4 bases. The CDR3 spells CASSQQLASGADTQYF. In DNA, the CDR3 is TGTGCCAGCAGCCAACAACTAGCGTCGGGCGCAGATACGCAGTATTTT.

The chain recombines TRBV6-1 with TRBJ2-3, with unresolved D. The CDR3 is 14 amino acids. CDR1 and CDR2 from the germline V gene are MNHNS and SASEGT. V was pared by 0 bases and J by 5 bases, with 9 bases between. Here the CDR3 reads CASSEAVGQDTQYF. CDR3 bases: TGTGCCAGCAGTGAAGCGGTAGGCCAAGATACGCAGTATTTT.

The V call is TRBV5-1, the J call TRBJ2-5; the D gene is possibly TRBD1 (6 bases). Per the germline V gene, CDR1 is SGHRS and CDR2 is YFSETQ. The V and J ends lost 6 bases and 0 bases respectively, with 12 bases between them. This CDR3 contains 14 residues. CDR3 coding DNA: TGCGCCAGCACGCAAACAGGGAACCAAGAGACCCAGTACTTC. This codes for CASTQTGNQETQYF.

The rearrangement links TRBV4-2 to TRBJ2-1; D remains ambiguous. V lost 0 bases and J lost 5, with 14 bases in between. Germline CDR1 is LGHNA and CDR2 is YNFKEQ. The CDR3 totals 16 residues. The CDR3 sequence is CASSQDLGLSNNEQFF. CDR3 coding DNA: TGTGCCAGCAGCCAAGATCTTGGGCTCTCTAACAATGAGCAGTTCTTC.

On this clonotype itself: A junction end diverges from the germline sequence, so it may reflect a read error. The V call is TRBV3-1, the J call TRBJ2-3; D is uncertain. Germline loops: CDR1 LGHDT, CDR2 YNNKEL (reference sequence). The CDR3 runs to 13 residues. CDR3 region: CDSSQVVTDTQYF. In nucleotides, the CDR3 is TGTGACAGCAGCCAAGTTGTTACAGATACGCAGTATTTT.

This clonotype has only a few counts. The CDR3 DNA reads TGTGCCAGCAGTTACAGCGGGGGGCAGATTGCCAATCAGCCCCAGCATTTT. Protein sequence: CASSYSGGQIANQPQHF. The rearrangement uses TRBV6-5 and TRBJ1-5, with D possibly being TRBD1 (6 bases). The CDR3 has 17 amino acids. Germline V CDR1 and CDR2: MNHEY, SVGAGI. V was pared by 2 bases and J by 3 bases, with 17 bases between.

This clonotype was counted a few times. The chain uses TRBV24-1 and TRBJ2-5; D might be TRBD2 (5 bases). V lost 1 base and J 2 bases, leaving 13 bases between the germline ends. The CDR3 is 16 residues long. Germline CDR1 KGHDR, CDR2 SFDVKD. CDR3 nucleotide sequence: TGTGCCACCAGTGATTTCACTAGTGGGAAGCAAGAGACCCAGTACTTC. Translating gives CATSDFTSGKQETQYF.

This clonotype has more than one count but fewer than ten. CDR3 loop: CASSFRLAHEQYF. CDR3 DNA sequence: TGTGCCAGCAGCTTTAGGCTAGCCCACGAGCAGTACTTC. V gene TRBV7-8 combines with J gene TRBJ2-7, with D possibly being TRBD2 (5 bases). The CDR3 totals 13 residues. Germline V CDR1 and CDR2: SGHVS, FQNEAQ. The V end was cut by 3 bases, the J end by 5 bases, with 11 bases between. Together with reference TRBV7-8 and TRBJ2-7, the CDR3 gives the full variable domain: GAGVSQSPRYKVAKRGQDVALRCDPISGHVSLFWYQQALGQGPEFLTYFQNEAQLDKSGLPSDRFFAERPEGSVSTLKIQRTQQEDSAVYLCASSFRLAHEQYFGPGTRLTVT.

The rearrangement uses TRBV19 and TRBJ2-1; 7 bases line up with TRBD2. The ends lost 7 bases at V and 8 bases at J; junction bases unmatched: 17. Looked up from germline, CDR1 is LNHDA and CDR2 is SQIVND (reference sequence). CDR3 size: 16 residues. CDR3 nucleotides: TGTGCCAGTACTAGACCCCGGGCTAGCGGTAGTCATGAGCAGTTCTTC. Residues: CASTRPRASGSHEQFF. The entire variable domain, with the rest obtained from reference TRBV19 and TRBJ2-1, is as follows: DGGITQSPKYLFRKEGQNVTLSCEQNLNHDAMYWYRQDPGQGLRLIYYSQIVNDFQKGDIAEGYSVSREKKESFPLTVTSAQKNPTAFYLCASTRPRASGSHEQFFGPGTRLTVL.

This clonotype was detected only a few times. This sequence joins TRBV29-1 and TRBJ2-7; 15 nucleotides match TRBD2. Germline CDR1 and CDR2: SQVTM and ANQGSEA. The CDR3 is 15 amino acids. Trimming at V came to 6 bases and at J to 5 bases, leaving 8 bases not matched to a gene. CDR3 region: CSVDWGTSGRNEQYF. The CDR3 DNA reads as TGCAGCGTCGACTGGGGGACTAGCGGGAGGAACGAGCAGTACTTC.

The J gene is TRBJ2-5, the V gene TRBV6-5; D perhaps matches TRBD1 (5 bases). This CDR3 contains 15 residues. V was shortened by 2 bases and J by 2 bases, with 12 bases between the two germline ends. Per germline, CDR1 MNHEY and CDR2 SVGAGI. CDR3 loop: CASSYLGEGQETQYF. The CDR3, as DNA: TGTGCCAGCAGTTACCTAGGGGAAGGGCAAGAGACCCAGTACTTC.

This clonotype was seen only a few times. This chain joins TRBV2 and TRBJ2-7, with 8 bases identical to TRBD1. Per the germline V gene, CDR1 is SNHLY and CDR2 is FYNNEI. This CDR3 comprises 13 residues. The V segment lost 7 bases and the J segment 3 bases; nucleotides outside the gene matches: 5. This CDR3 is CASIRDRGYEQYF. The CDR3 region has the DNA TGTGCCAGCATCCGCGACAGGGGCTACGAGCAGTACTTC.

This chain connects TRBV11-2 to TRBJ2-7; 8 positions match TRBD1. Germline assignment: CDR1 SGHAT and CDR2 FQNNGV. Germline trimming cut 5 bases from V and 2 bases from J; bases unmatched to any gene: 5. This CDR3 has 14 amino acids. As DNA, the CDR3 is TGTGCCAGCAGCACCGACAGGGGTCCCTACGAGCAGTACGTC. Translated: CASSTDRGPYEQYV.

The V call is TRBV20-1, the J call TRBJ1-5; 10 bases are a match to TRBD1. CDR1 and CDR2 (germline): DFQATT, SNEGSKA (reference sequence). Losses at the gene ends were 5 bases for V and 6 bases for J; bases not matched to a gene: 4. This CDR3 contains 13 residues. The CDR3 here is CSAPRTGGQPQHF. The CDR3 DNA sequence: TGCAGTGCTCCCCGGACAGGGGGTCAGCCCCAGCATTTT.

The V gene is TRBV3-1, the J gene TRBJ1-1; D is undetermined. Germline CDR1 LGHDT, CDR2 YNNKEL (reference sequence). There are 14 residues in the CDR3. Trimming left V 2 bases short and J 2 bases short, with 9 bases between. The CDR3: CASSQLLGNTEAFF. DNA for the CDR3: TGTGCCAGCAGCCAACTCCTGGGAAACACTGAAGCTTTCTTT.

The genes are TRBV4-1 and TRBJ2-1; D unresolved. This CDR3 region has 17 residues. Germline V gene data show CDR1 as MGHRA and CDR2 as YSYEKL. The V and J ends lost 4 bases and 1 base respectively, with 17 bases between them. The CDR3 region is CASSPLLGVRSYNEQFF. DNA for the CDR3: TGCGCCAGCAGCCCCCTCCTGGGCGTCCGATCCTACAATGAGCAGTTCTTC.

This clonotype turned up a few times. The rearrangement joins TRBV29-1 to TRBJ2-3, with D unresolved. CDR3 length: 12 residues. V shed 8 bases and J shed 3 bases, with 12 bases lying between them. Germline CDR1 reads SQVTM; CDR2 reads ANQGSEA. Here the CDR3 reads CSFQPGTDTQYF. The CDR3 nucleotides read TGCAGCTTTCAACCCGGTACAGATACGCAGTATTTT.

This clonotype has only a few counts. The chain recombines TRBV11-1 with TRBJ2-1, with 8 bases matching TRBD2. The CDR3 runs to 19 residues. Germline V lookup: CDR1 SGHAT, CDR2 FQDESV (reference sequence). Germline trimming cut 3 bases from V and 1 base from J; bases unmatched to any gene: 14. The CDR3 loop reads CASSFLSGTKPLSYNEQFF. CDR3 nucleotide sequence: TGTGCCAGCAGCTTTCTTAGCGGGACGAAACCCCTATCCTACAATGAGCAGTTCTTC.

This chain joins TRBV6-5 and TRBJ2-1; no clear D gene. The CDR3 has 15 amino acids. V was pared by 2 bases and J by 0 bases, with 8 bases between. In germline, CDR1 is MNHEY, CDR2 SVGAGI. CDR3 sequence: CASSYEISSYNEQFF. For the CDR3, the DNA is TGTGCCAGCAGTTACGAAATTTCCTCCTACAATGAGCAGTTCTTC.

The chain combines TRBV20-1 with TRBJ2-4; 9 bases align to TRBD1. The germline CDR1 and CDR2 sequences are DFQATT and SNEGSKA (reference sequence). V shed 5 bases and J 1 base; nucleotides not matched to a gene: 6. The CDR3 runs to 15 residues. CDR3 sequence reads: CSAARTGEAKNIQYF. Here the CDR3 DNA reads TGCAGTGCTGCCCGGACAGGGGAGGCCAAAAACATTCAGTACTTC.

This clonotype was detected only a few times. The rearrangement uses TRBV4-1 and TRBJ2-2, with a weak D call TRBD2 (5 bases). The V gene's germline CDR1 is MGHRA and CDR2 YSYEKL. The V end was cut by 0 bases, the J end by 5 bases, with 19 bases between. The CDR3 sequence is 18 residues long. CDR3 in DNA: TGCGCCAGCAGCCAAGACGCGGTTGGAGGTTTCGGAACCGGGGAGCTGTTTTTT. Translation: CASSQDAVGGFGTGELFF.

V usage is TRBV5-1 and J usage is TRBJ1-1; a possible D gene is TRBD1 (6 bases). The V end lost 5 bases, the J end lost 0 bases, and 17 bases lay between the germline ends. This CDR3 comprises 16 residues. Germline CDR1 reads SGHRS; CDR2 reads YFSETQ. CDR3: CASSSGGSLMNTEAFF. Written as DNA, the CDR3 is TGCGCCAGCAGTTCGGGGGGCAGCCTCATGAACACTGAAGCTTTCTTT.

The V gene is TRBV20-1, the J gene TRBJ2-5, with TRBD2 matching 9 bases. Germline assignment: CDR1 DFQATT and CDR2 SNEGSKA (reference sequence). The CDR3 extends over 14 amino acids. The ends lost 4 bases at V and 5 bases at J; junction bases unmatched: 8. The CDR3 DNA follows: TGCAGTGCTAACCGGGGACTAGCCGGGGAGACCCAGTACTTC. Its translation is CSANRGLAGETQYF.

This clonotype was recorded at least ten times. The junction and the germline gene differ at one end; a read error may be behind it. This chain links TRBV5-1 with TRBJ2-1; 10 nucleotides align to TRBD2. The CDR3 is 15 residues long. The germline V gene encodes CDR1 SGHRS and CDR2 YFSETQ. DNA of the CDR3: TGTGCCAGCAGTTTGGGAGTAGCGGGAGGAAATGAGCAGTTCTTC. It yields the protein CASSLGVAGGNEQFF.

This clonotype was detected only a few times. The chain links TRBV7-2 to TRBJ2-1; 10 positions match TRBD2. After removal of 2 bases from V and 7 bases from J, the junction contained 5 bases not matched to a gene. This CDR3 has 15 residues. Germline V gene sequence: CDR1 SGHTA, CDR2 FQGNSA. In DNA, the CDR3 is TGTGCCAGCAGCTTATCAAGCGGGGGGGCGAATGAGCAGTTCTTC. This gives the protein CASSLSSGGANEQFF. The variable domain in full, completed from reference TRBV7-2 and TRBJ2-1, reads GAGVSQSPSNKVTEKGKDVELRCDPISGHTALYWYRQSLGQGLEFLIYFQGNSAPDKSGLPSDRFSAERTGGSVSTLTIQRTQQEDSAVYLCASSLSSGGANEQFFGPGTRLTVL.